Presented here are 31 T cell receptor beta chains from one specimen sequenced in a study of early T cells in non-severe SARS-CoV-2 infection. In TCRdb, the 5' RACE reads were re-called with MiXCR into one record per CDR3 protein. This sample has some 60,000 distinct CDR3 sequences, with roughly 12% found just once. The sequences come from whole blood, collected at baseline. The receptors derive from an adult who was a healthcare worker with PCR-confirmed SARS-CoV-2 infection or an uninfected control (not recorded which).

The chain uses TRBV7-9 and TRBJ2-3, with 13 positions matching TRBD2. V gave up 5 bases and J gave up 6 bases; unmatched junction bases: 8. The CDR3 runs 16 residues. Germline loops: CDR1 SEHNR, CDR2 FQNEAQ (reference sequence). The CDR3 sequence: CASSPGLAGAEDTQYF. The DNA of the CDR3 is TGTGCCAGCAGCCCAGGACTAGCGGGAGCGGAGGATACGCAGTATTTT. The variable domain in full, completed from reference TRBV7-9 and TRBJ2-3, reads DTGVSQNPRHKITKRGQNVTFRCDPISEHNRLYWYRQTLGQGPEFLTYFQNEAQLEKSRLLSDRFSAERPKGSFSTLEIQRTEQGDSAMYLCASSPGLAGAEDTQYFGPGTRLTVL.

The chain carries TRBV28 and TRBJ1-2, with 9 bases that match TRBD1. With V trimmed by 5 bases and J by 3 bases, 4 bases remained unmatched. Germline V CDR1 and CDR2: MDHEN, SYDVKM. The CDR3 loop spans 14 amino acids. The CDR3 loop reads CASSVQGADYGYTF. The CDR3 nucleotides read TGTGCCAGCAGTGTACAGGGGGCTGACTATGGCTACACCTTC.

This rearrangement joins TRBV27 to TRBJ1-6; D might be TRBD1 (5 bases). The V and J ends lost 8 bases and 4 bases respectively, with 12 bases between them. The CDR3 consists of 14 residues. Germline V gene lookup returns CDR1 MNHEY and CDR2 SMNVEV (reference sequence). CDR3 amino acids: CASRRGLYNSPLHF. The CDR3 nucleotides are TGTGCCAGCCGTCGGGGCCTTTATAATTCACCCCTCCACTTT.

This clonotype was seen a handful of times. V is TRBV20-1 and J is TRBJ1-2; no reliable D call. The V and J ends lost 0 bases and 3 bases respectively, with 5 bases between them. The CDR3 loop spans 12 amino acids. In germline, CDR1 is DFQATT, CDR2 SNEGSKA (reference sequence). CDR3 loop: CSARDPYYGYTF. The CDR3 nucleotides are TGCAGTGCTAGAGACCCCTACTATGGCTACACCTTC.

This clonotype was found a few times. The chain links TRBV11-2 to TRBJ1-5; 7 bases are a match to TRBD1. The CDR3 extends over 14 amino acids. Germline V lookup: CDR1 SGHAT, CDR2 FQNNGV. J gave up 7 bases and V 5 bases, and 8 bases lay outside the gene matches. The DNA of the CDR3 is TGTGCCAGCAGCGTAACAGGGGAAGGACAGCCCCAGCATTTT. Residues: CASSVTGEGQPQHF.

This clonotype was counted a few times. J is TRBJ2-2 and V is TRBV9; 9 nucleotides agree with TRBD2. Germline loops: CDR1 SGDLS, CDR2 YYNGEE. The CDR3 covers 15 residues. The V gene end was trimmed by 4 bases and the J gene end by 4 bases; junction bases not matched to a gene: 5. The CDR3 loop reads CASSPSGASTGELFF. In DNA, the CDR3 is TGTGCCAGCAGCCCTAGCGGGGCGAGCACCGGGGAGCTGTTTTTT.

The J gene is TRBJ1-5, the V gene TRBV18; the match to TRBD1 covers 10 bases. This CDR3 contains 15 residues. Trimming took 6 bases from V and 7 from J; bases not matched to a gene: 9. Germline loops: CDR1 KGHSH, CDR2 LQKENI. The CDR3 DNA reads as TGTGCCAGCTCCGCCAGGACAGGGGGTTTACAGCCCCAGCATTTT. Amino acids: CASSARTGGLQPQHF.

A few counts support this clonotype. V and J are TRBV19 and TRBJ2-6; D possibly corresponds to TRBD1 (6 bases). Germline V gene sequence: CDR1 LNHDA, CDR2 SQIVND (reference sequence). Trimming removed 4 bases from V and 7 bases from J, with 20 bases in between. CDR3 length: 17 amino acids. The CDR3 loop is CASSTPRQARGANVLTF. In nucleotides, the CDR3 is TGTGCCAGTAGTACCCCCAGACAGGCAAGAGGAGCCAACGTCCTGACTTTC. The full variable domain, completed using reference TRBV19 and TRBJ2-6, is DGGITQSPKYLFRKEGQNVTLSCEQNLNHDAMYWYRQDPGQGLRLIYYSQIVNDFQKGDIAEGYSVSREKKESFPLTVTSAQKNPTAFYLCASSTPRQARGANVLTFGAGSRLTVL.

The rearrangement uses TRBV19 and TRBJ2-7; 7 nucleotides match TRBD2. The CDR3 extends over 14 amino acids. The germline V gene has CDR1 LNHDA and CDR2 SQIVND (reference sequence). Trimming cost V 3 bases and J 3 bases; bases outside gene matches: 5. CDR3 loop: CASSIASGVYEQYF. The CDR3, as DNA: TGTGCCAGTAGTATCGCTAGCGGAGTCTACGAGCAGTACTTC.

In its sample, this clonotype was seen a few times. The chain is built from TRBV6-6 and TRBJ1-1; a weak D match, TRBD1 (5 bases). Trimming cost V 5 bases and J 13 bases, with 17 bases left between them. The germline CDR1 and CDR2 sequences are MNHNY and SVGAGI (reference sequence). The CDR3 totals 12 residues. The CDR3 nucleotides read TGTGCCAGCAGTCGGGTCTGGGGGGTGAGTTTCTTT. This codes for CASSRVWGVSFF.

This clonotype was counted a few times. The chain links TRBV20-1 to TRBJ2-1; 8 nucleotides match TRBD2. Looked up from germline, CDR1 is DFQATT and CDR2 is SNEGSKA (reference sequence). CDR3 length: 14 amino acids. The V and J ends lost 5 bases and 4 bases, in that order; junction bases with no gene match: 7. CDR3 in DNA: TGCAGTGCTTTGACTAGCGCCAGATACAATGAGCAGTTCTTC. Translating gives CSALTSARYNEQFF.

The chain couples TRBV25-1 to TRBJ2-1; a weak D match, TRBD1 (6 bases). The germline gives CDR1 MGHDK, CDR2 SYGVNS. This CDR3 has 15 residues. V was clipped by 5 bases and J by 2 bases, with 13 bases between them. The DNA of the CDR3 is TGTGCCAGCAGTTTTGGCAGGGGTCCCTACAATGAGCAGTTCTTC. Translated, it gives CASSFGRGPYNEQFF. The full variable domain, completed using reference TRBV25-1 and TRBJ2-1, is EADIYQTPRYLVIGTGKKITLECSQTMGHDKMYWYQQDPGMELHLIHYSYGVNSTEKGDLSSESTVSRIRTEHFPLTLESARPSHTSQYLCASSFGRGPYNEQFFGPGTRLTVL.

The rearrangement links TRBV20-1 to TRBJ2-2, with D possibly being TRBD1 or TRBD2 (5 bases each). Deletions cut 3 bases from V and 5 bases from J, with 13 bases between. The CDR3 consists of 14 residues. Germline V gene data show CDR1 as DFQATT and CDR2 as SNEGSKA (reference sequence). The CDR3 reads CSAREQGRTGELFF. CDR3 coding DNA: TGCAGTGCTAGGGAGCAGGGACGGACCGGGGAGCTGTTTTTT.

The rearrangement links TRBV20-1 to TRBJ2-1; no clear D gene. The ends were cut back, 6 bases at V and 2 bases at J, with 8 bases in the middle. The CDR3 sequence is 12 residues long. CDR1 and CDR2 from the germline V gene are DFQATT and SNEGSKA (reference sequence). As DNA, the CDR3 is TGCAGTGCCCTAGGGACCTACAATGAGCAGTTCTTC. Protein sequence: CSALGTYNEQFF.

This clonotype was counted ten times or more. In nucleotides, the CDR3 is TGCGCCAGCAGCTTGGCCACGGACAGCCAACTCAATGAGCAGTTCTTC. This translates into CASSLATDSQLNEQFF. This chain uses TRBV5-1 with TRBJ2-1; tentatively, D is TRBD1 (6 bases). Germline-derived CDR1 and CDR2 are SGHRS and YFSETQ. The CDR3 runs to 16 residues. Trimming left V 0 bases short and J 6 bases short, with 16 bases between.

J is TRBJ2-1 and V is TRBV27; the match to TRBD2 covers 8 bases. Unmatched junction bases numbered 6, after V lost 2 bases and J lost 0 bases. Germline lookup yields CDR1 MNHEY and CDR2 SMNVEV (reference sequence). This CDR3 spans 17 amino acids. The CDR3 DNA sequence: TGTGCCAGCAGTTTACTAAACGGGGGGGACTCCTACAATGAGCAGTTCTTC. Its protein product is CASSLLNGGDSYNEQFF.

The table lists this clonotype with a few counts. This chain connects TRBV29-1 to TRBJ2-3, with 7 bases lining up with TRBD1. The CDR3 contains 13 residues. Germline assignment: CDR1 SQVTM and CDR2 ANQGSEA. J lost 2 bases, V lost 5 bases, and 4 bases had no gene match. CDR3 in DNA: TGCAGCGTTCTGGGACAGCACACAGATACGCAGTATTTT. Protein product: CSVLGQHTDTQYF.

This clonotype was counted only a few times. The J gene is TRBJ2-7, the V gene TRBV5-6; D unresolved. Germline V gene sequence: CDR1 SGHDT, CDR2 YYEEEE. V was trimmed by 4 bases and J by 0 bases, leaving 17 bases between them. The CDR3 contains 16 residues. The CDR3 region has the DNA TGTGCCAGCAGCGGCTCCGGCGAGGCCCTCTCCTACGAGCAGTACTTC. It specifies CASSGSGEALSYEQYF.

This rearrangement joins TRBV15 to TRBJ2-1; tentative D call: TRBD2 (6 bases). The germline V and J ends were trimmed by 0 bases and 5 bases, with 11 bases remaining between them. CDR1 is LNHNV and CDR2 is YYDKDF in the germline V gene (reference sequence). The CDR3 runs 15 residues. The CDR3 here is CATSRDRGTDNEQFF. The CDR3 DNA follows: TGTGCCACCAGCAGAGATCGGGGGACTGACAATGAGCAGTTCTTC.

This clonotype was seen a single time. The chain links TRBV4-3 to TRBJ1-5, with 7 bases identical to TRBD1. The CDR3 has 16 amino acids. CDR1 and CDR2 (germline): LGHNA, YSLEER. With 1 base clipped from V and 4 bases from J, the junction kept 7 bases outside the gene matches. The CDR3 DNA is TGCGCCAGCAGCCAAGCCACACAGGGGAGGAATCAGCCCCAGCATTTT. Residues: CASSQATQGRNQPQHF.

This clonotype appeared many times. This chain links TRBV14 with TRBJ2-2, with 9 bases fitting TRBD2. Losses at the gene ends were 3 bases for V and 5 bases for J; bases not matched to a gene: 13. The CDR3 consists of 18 residues. CDR1 is SGHDN and CDR2 is FVKESK in the germline V gene. CDR3 bases: TGTGCCAGCAGCCATCCGGGAGCGGGGGGAACCGGAACCGGGGAGCTGTTTTTT. Its translation: CASSHPGAGGTGTGELFF. Full variable domain (outside the CDR3, taken from reference TRBV14 and TRBJ2-2): EAGVTQFPSHSVIEKGQTVTLRCDPISGHDNLYWYRRVMGKEIKFLLHFVKESKQDESGMPNNRFLAERTGGTYSTLKVQPAELEDSGVYFCASSHPGAGGTGTGELFFGEGSRLTVL.

This clonotype was counted at least ten times. In nucleotides, the CDR3 is TGTGCCACCAAGAGACAGCCTAATAATTCACCCCTCCACTTT. This translates into CATKRQPNNSPLHF. This chain connects TRBV7-9 to TRBJ1-6; D possibly corresponds to TRBD1 (5 bases). This CDR3 contains 14 residues. The V end was cut by 10 bases, the J end by 5 bases, with 15 bases between. Germline loops: CDR1 SEHNR, CDR2 FQNEAQ (reference sequence).

This clonotype has just a few counts. The V gene is TRBV3-1, the J gene TRBJ2-7; no definite D call. Germline-derived CDR1 and CDR2 are LGHDT and YNNKEL (reference sequence). The V end was cut by 1 base, the J end by 2 bases, with 12 bases between. CDR3 length: 15 residues. The CDR3 DNA is TGTGCCAGCAGCCAAGTGCGGTTAGCAGCCTACGAGCAGTACTTC. It is translated as CASSQVRLAAYEQYF.

This chain links TRBV7-9 with TRBJ1-1, with unresolved D. V lost 4 bases to trimming and J lost 4 bases, with 13 bases between them. Germline loops: CDR1 SEHNR, CDR2 FQNEAQ (reference sequence). The CDR3 sequence is 14 residues long. As DNA, the CDR3 is TGTGCCAGCAGCTGGATAGAGAGTAGCACTGAAGCTTTCTTT. It yields the protein CASSWIESSTEAFF.

This clonotype was seen a few times. The chain employs TRBV29-1 and TRBJ2-5, with D hard to call. Germline CDR1 is SQVTM and CDR2 is ANQGSEA. The CDR3 runs 16 residues. The CDR3 here is CSCYSLPFRKQETQYF. The CDR3 nucleotides read TGCTCTTGCTACTCCCTCCCGTTTCGTAAACAAGAGACCCAGTACTTC.

At least ten counts were recorded for this clonotype. The chain combines TRBV20-1 with TRBJ2-5; maybe TRBD2 (5 bases). Germline values: CDR1 DFQATT, CDR2 SNEGSKA (reference sequence). The ends were cut back, 1 base at V and 9 bases at J, with 21 bases in the middle. The CDR3 is 15 residues long. The CDR3 nucleotides read TGCAGTGCTAGAGTGGCGGGCGGGCCATCTGGGGCCCAGTACTTC. Protein product: CSARVAGGPSGAQYF.

This clonotype occurred once. Relative to the germline gene, one junction end is altered; a read error may explain this. The rearrangement links TRBV12-3 or TRBV12-4 to TRBJ2-1, with D perhaps matching TRBD2 (6 bases). This CDR3 region has 15 residues. This CDR3 reads CANSLGGQTYNEQFF. As DNA, the CDR3 is TGTGCCAACAGTTTGGGAGGACAAACCTACAATGAGCAGTTCTTC.

The chain carries TRBV20-1 and TRBJ2-7; perhaps TRBD1 as D (7 bases). The CDR3 consists of 12 residues. Germline V lookup: CDR1 DFQATT, CDR2 SNEGSKA (reference sequence). V lost 5 bases and J 3 bases, leaving 11 bases between the germline ends. The CDR3 DNA is TGCAGTGCTGGGACAGCGGGCTACGAGCAGTACTTC. Protein product: CSAGTAGYEQYF.

This chain links TRBV7-2 with TRBJ2-3, with D possibly matching TRBD2 (7 bases). Germline V gene sequence: CDR1 SGHTA, CDR2 FQGNSA. This CDR3 spans 13 amino acids. Deletions cut 1 base from V and 15 bases from J, with 17 bases between. The CDR3 loop is CASSLDRASGAYF. CDR3 DNA sequence: TGTGCCAGCAGCTTAGACAGGGCTAGCGGAGCCTATTTT.

The sample holds a few counts of this clonotype. The rearrangement uses TRBV19 and TRBJ1-5; a possible D gene is TRBD1 (5 bases). CDR1 LNHDA and CDR2 SQIVND come from the germline V gene (reference sequence). V shed 4 bases and J shed 5 bases, with 12 bases lying between them. There are 14 residues in the CDR3. CDR3: CASSTGTYYQPQHF. The CDR3 DNA reads as TGTGCCAGTAGTACAGGGACCTATTATCAGCCCCAGCATTTT.

This clonotype appeared a few times. The genes are TRBV18 and TRBJ1-6; D call uncertain. The germline V gene encodes CDR1 KGHSH and CDR2 LQKENI. V was cut by 5 bases and J by 5 bases, with 7 bases left in between. The CDR3 runs 13 residues. In DNA form, the CDR3 reads TGTGCCAGCTCATCCGAGAATAATTCACCCCTCCACTTT. It translates to CASSSENNSPLHF.